The T cell receptor beta chain described here comes from a study of CD8 T cells in Susac syndrome. The TEMRA cells underwent FACS enrichment, while the CD8+ and CD4+ T cells underwent negative isolation. The RNA, roughly 0.45 to 1 ug, was put through reverse transcription using random hexamers. Via MiXCR, TCRdb re-called the immunoSEQ multiplex PCR reads, giving one row per CDR3 protein. This table has about 73,000 distinct CDR3 sequences, about 95% appearing once. The sequence derives from a human donor with multiple sclerosis. Source material: CD8+ T cells from PBMCs.

The CDR3 here is CASSERLAGETDTQYF. The CDR3 coding sequence is TGCGCCAGCAGCGAGCGACTAGCGGGAGAGACAGATACGCAGTATTTT. V and J are TRBV5-1 and TRBJ2-3, with 12 bases fitting TRBD2. CDR1 and CDR2 (germline): SGHRS, YFSETQ. With V trimmed by 4 bases and J by 3 bases, 6 bases remained unmatched. The CDR3 consists of 16 residues.